The 20 T cell receptor beta chains listed next were all sequenced from one sample in a study of Ad26.COV2.S vaccination and SARS-CoV-2 variants. The treatment here: 19 received Ad26.COV2.S at low or high dose, single or two shots; 5 received placebo; per-sample allocation not given. Day 63 after the first injection of vaccine or placebo was the sampling time. Produced via immunoSEQ multiplex PCR; TCRdb's table is partial and in-frame only. The sample holds some 350,000 clones, about 88% seen once. Sequencing used peripheral blood, obtained in a trial of Ad26.COV2.S vaccine versus placebo. These receptor sequences come from a person aged 18-65 years who received the Ad26.COV2.S COVID-19 vaccine or a placebo.

V and J are TRBV6-5 and TRBJ2-3, with D unclear. The CDR3 runs 12 residues. CDR1 and CDR2 (germline): MNHEY, SVGAGI. Trimming cost V 7 bases and J 4 bases, with 9 bases left between them. CDR3 DNA sequence: TGTGCCAGCACCAGCCGCCCAGATACGCAGTATTTT. It codes for CASTSRPDTQYF.

The genes are TRBV6-5 and TRBJ1-1, with unresolved D. The CDR3 extends over 15 amino acids. Deletions cut 0 bases from V and 4 bases from J, with 12 bases between. Germline-derived CDR1 and CDR2 are MNHEY and SVGAGI. CDR3 bases: TGTGCCAGCAGTTACTCGAGCCCAGGACTCACTGAAGCTTTCTTT. It is translated as CASSYSSPGLTEAFF.

This clone was detected once. This chain links TRBV6-4 with TRBJ2-2; maybe TRBD1 (6 bases). Looked up from germline, CDR1 is MRHNA and CDR2 is SNTAGT. The CDR3 consists of 14 residues. Trimming removed 5 bases at V and 0 bases at J, with 7 bases between. In DNA form, the CDR3 reads TGTGCCAGCAGTTGGGACACGAACACCGGGGAGCTGTTTTTT. Protein: CASSWDTNTGELFF.

This clone was seen more than once but under ten times. CDR3 region: CAATGAGYGYTF. In nucleotides, the CDR3 is TGTGCCGCAACGGGGGCAGGCTATGGCTACACCTTC. The chain uses TRBV30 and TRBJ1-2; D possibly corresponds to TRBD1 (6 bases). Germline V lookup: CDR1 GTSNPN, CDR2 SVGIG (reference sequence). The CDR3 loop spans 12 amino acids. The V gene lost 8 bases and the J gene lost 4 bases, with 14 bases spanning the gap.

The chain uses TRBV18 and TRBJ1-2; perhaps TRBD1 as D (5 bases). Germline lookup yields CDR1 KGHSH and CDR2 LQKENI. V was clipped by 6 bases and J by 3 bases, with 17 bases between them. The CDR3 runs 15 residues. The CDR3 DNA reads as TGTGCCAGCTCCGCCACTCCGGGGGGAGACTATGGCTACACCTTC. Translated: CASSATPGGDYGYTF.

CDR3 sequence (DNA): TGTGCCAGCAGCCCGAGTGGGGGAGACTACGAGCAGTACTTC. Its translation: CASSPSGGDYEQYF. The genes are TRBV7-9 and TRBJ2-7; D may match TRBD1 or TRBD2 (5 bases each). The CDR3 is 14 residues long. Looked up from germline, CDR1 is SEHNR and CDR2 is FQNEAQ (reference sequence). V lost 5 bases and J lost 3, with 14 bases in between.

The chain employs TRBV7-2 and TRBJ2-1, with 7 bases fitting TRBD2. V was pared by 1 base and J by 11 bases, with 11 bases of the junction left unmatched. The CDR3 length is 15 residues. CDR1 SGHTA and CDR2 FQGNSA come from the germline V gene. In DNA, the CDR3 is TGTGCCAGCAGCTTAGTCTTCTCTAGCGGATTACAGCAGTTCTTC. As protein: CASSLVFSSGLQQFF.

The CDR3 DNA sequence: TGCAGTGCTAGTAACAGCGACAATCCCCAGCATTTT. The encoded protein is CSASNSDNPQHF. This chain uses TRBV20-1 with TRBJ1-5; D gene uncertain. Looked up from germline, CDR1 is DFQATT and CDR2 is SNEGSKA (reference sequence). V was clipped by 3 bases and J by 10 bases, with 13 bases between them. This CDR3 is 12 amino acids long.

V gene TRBV11-3 combines with J gene TRBJ2-1, with 9 bases identical to TRBD1. Unmatched junction bases numbered 5, after V lost 5 bases and J lost 3 bases. The CDR3 runs 15 residues. Germline CDR1 and CDR2: SGHNT and YENEEA. In nucleotides, the CDR3 is TGTGCCAGCAGCCTCCCGGGACAGGGCTACAATGAGCAGTTCTTC. It encodes CASSLPGQGYNEQFF.

The chain joins TRBV29-1 to TRBJ1-1; D unclear. The CDR3 length is 12 residues. Germline loops: CDR1 SQVTM, CDR2 ANQGSEA. Deletions cut 4 bases from V and 12 bases from J, with 18 bases between. CDR3 DNA sequence: TGCAGCGTTGGTAGCCAAGGAACGTTAACTTTCTTT. Its protein is CSVGSQGTLTFF.

The gene calls are TRBV5-1 and TRBJ2-2, with a possible D match to TRBD1 (6 bases). Trimming removed 3 bases from V and 4 bases from J, with 16 bases in between. CDR1 is SGHRS, CDR2 YFSETQ, per germline. The CDR3 consists of 16 residues. The CDR3: CASSSPAGQSTGELFF. CDR3 DNA sequence: TGCGCCAGCAGCTCTCCTGCCGGACAGTCCACCGGGGAGCTGTTTTTT.

The chain uses TRBV9 and TRBJ2-1; 7 bases are a match to TRBD1. Unmatched junction bases numbered 15, after V lost 3 bases and J lost 0 bases. The CDR3 is 19 amino acids. In germline, CDR1 is SGDLS, CDR2 YYNGEE. CDR3 in DNA: TGTGCCAGCAGCGGGAGGACAGGAGCAACCGTAAGCTCCTACAATGAGCAGTTCTTC. Translating gives CASSGRTGATVSSYNEQFF. The whole variable domain, filled in from reference TRBV9 and TRBJ2-1, reads DSGVTQTPKHLITATGQRVTLRCSPRSGDLSVYWYQQSLDQGLQFLIQYYNGEERAKGNILERFSAQQFPDLHSELNLSSLELGDSALYFCASSGRTGATVSSYNEQFFGPGTRLTVL.

As DNA, the CDR3 is TGTGCCAGCAGCCAAAGGTTAGAGACCCAGTACTTC. The encoded protein is CASSQRLETQYF. The chain employs TRBV3-1 (or the pseudogene TRBV3-2) and TRBJ2-5, with D uncertain. The CDR3 length is 12 residues. Germline V gives CDR1 LGHDT, CDR2 YNNKEL (reference sequence). V shed 2 bases and J shed 4 bases, with 5 bases lying between them.

V usage is TRBV6-6 and J usage is TRBJ2-7; no clear D gene. The V gene lost 0 bases and the J gene lost 0 bases, with 12 bases spanning the gap. CDR3 length: 16 amino acids. Per the germline V gene, CDR1 is MNHNY and CDR2 is SVGAGI (reference sequence). CDR3 in DNA: TGTGCCAGCAGTTACTCGGCGAACCCGAGCTCCTACGAGCAGTACTTC. This sequence encodes CASSYSANPSSYEQYF.

The chain couples TRBV4-1 to TRBJ1-4; D uncertain. Per germline, CDR1 MGHRA and CDR2 YSYEKL. Between the trimmed V and J ends, which lost 0 bases and 0 bases, there was a span of 11 bases. The CDR3 loop spans 17 amino acids. CDR3 bases: TGCGCCAGCAGCCAAGACTACGAGTTGACAACTAATGAAAAACTGTTTTTT. It encodes CASSQDYELTTNEKLFF.

V and J are TRBV13 and TRBJ1-1; D is uncertain. Germline V CDR1 and CDR2: PRHDT, FYEKMQ (reference sequence). V was pared by 1 base and J by 11 bases, with 8 bases between. This CDR3 region has 11 residues. This CDR3 is CASSLEVGAFF. The CDR3 DNA reads as TGTGCCAGCAGCTTAGAGGTTGGGGCTTTCTTT.

The gene calls are TRBV5-6 and TRBJ2-7; 8 nucleotides match TRBD1. This CDR3 has 15 amino acids. Germline V gives CDR1 SGHDT, CDR2 YYEEEE. J was trimmed by 3 bases and V by 1 base; bases with no gene match: 6. The CDR3, as DNA: TGTGCCAGCAGCTTGACGACAGGACAGGGCTACGAGCAGTACTTC. This gives the protein CASSLTTGQGYEQYF.

This rearrangement joins TRBV5-8 to TRBJ2-5; 12 nucleotides match TRBD2. The CDR3 runs to 17 residues. Germline V gene sequence: CDR1 SGHTS, CDR2 YDEGEE. V shed 0 bases and J 5 bases; nucleotides not matched to a gene: 8. The CDR3 nucleotides read TGTGCCAGCAGCTTGGCCCCACTAGCGGGGGGCCGGGAGACCCAGTACTTC. It yields the protein CASSLAPLAGGRETQYF.

As concerns this clone: The same CDR3 can be traced to other DNA sequences in this sample. The chain combines TRBV4-3 with TRBJ1-6; D gene uncertain. Germline CDR1 reads LGHNA; CDR2 reads YSLEER. Between the trimmed V and J ends, which lost 0 bases and 7 bases, there was a span of 7 bases. This CDR3 spans 14 amino acids. As DNA, the CDR3 is TGCGCCAGCAGCCAAGATACGGGGAATTCACCCCTCCACTTT. The encoded protein is CASSQDTGNSPLHF.

The chain employs TRBV9 and TRBJ2-2; either TRBD1 or TRBD2 may supply D (5 bases each). Per the germline V gene, CDR1 is SGDLS and CDR2 is YYNGEE. This CDR3 contains 19 residues. The germline V and J ends were trimmed by 0 bases and 1 base, with 19 bases remaining between them. DNA for the CDR3: TGTGCCAGCAGCGTAGATCGGCTGGTGGGGGATGGGAACACCGGGGAGCTGTTTTTT. It is translated as CASSVDRLVGDGNTGELFF.